Following are 5 T cell receptor beta chains from one sample sequenced in a study of blood T cells in healthy people across ages. Primers used in a second PCR of roughly 6 to 11 cycles were a sample-barcoded 5' primer and a J-beta primer mix. MiXCR was run by TCRdb on the 5' RACE reads, yielding one entry per CDR3 protein. The repertoire holds around 780,000 distinct CDR3 sequences, with around 25% as singletons. This same sample was also part of a study on T cells of mothers and their children.

Sequencing was done on a sample of blood. The source of these receptors is a boy between 10 and 17 years old in good health.

This clonotype was counted a few times. The chain combines TRBV29-1 with TRBJ2-1, with a tentative D call TRBD2 (7 bases). The J call may be faulty, since TRBJ2-7 better matches the DNA end. Germline CDR1 is SQVTM and CDR2 is ANQGSEA. The CDR3 is 14 amino acids. This chain's CDR3 is CSVVTGGGPDEQYF. In DNA, the CDR3 is TGCAGCGTTGTCACTGGCGGGGGCCCCGACGAGCAGTACTTC.

The V and J genes are TRBV4-1 and TRBJ2-5, with 7 positions matching TRBD1. The J call is in doubt because the DNA end fits TRBJ2-1 better. The CDR3 sequence is 15 residues long. Germline loops: CDR1 MGHRA, CDR2 YSYEKL. The chain's CDR3 is CASSRWTGVDNEQFF. CDR3 in DNA: TGCGCCAGCAGCCGATGGACAGGAGTGGACAATGAGCAGTTCTTC.

CDR3 coding DNA: TGCGCCAGCAGTGCCGGGACAGGGGTCTACGAGCAGTACTTC. Amino acids: CASSAGTGVYEQYF. The chain carries TRBV10-1 and TRBJ2-5, with 10 bases lining up with TRBD1. Near its end, the DNA agrees better with TRBJ2-7, so the J call may be wrong. The V gene's germline CDR1 is WNHNN and CDR2 SYGVQD (reference sequence). The CDR3 runs to 14 residues.

CDR3 protein: CASSPVQGAGSGANVLTF. The CDR3 region has the DNA TGTGCCAGCAGTCCGGTACAGGGGGCCGGCTCTGGGGCCAACGTCCTGACTTTC. The V call is TRBV12-3 or TRBV12-4, the J call TRBJ2-6; TRBD1 agrees at 9 bases. V trimming: 5 bases; J trimming: 0 bases; junction bases outside the gene matches: 8. The CDR3 has 18 residues.

This clonotype has a handful of counts. This chain connects TRBV4-1 to TRBJ2-6; tentatively, D is TRBD1 or TRBD2 (5 bases each). The CDR3 runs to 20 residues. Per the germline V gene, CDR1 is MGHRA and CDR2 is YSYEKL. The germline V and J ends were trimmed by 0 bases and 4 bases, with 22 bases remaining between them. The CDR3 spells CASSQDTGPAEIRGANVLTF. The CDR3 DNA follows: TGCGCCAGCAGCCAAGATACGGGGCCTGCCGAAATCAGAGGGGCCAACGTCCTGACTTTC.